This entry describes one TCR beta chain. As yet, its antigen is unknown. The repertoire was sequenced with immunoSEQ multiplex PCR; TCRdb's copy has only in-frame clones and lacks some. The data hold about 350,000 clones, with approximately 85% observed a single time. The sample belongs to a study of Ad26.COV2.S vaccination and SARS-CoV-2 variants. Study observations and caveats: Vaccine recipients surpassed placebo recipients in spike-specific TCR breadth. The TCR breadth and depth analyses may have understated or missed part of the total T cell responses.

This CDR3 comprises 16 residues. Per germline, CDR1 SGHAT and CDR2 FQNNGV. V shed 1 base and J shed 3 bases, with 15 bases lying between them. Treatment: around 19 received Ad26.COV2.S at low or high dose, single or two shots; 5 received placebo; per-sample allocation not given. Sample collection was performed on day 63 after the first vaccine or placebo injection. It was Wuhan-strain SARS-CoV-2 spike that the Ad26 vaccine vector expressed. The chain employs TRBV11-2 and TRBJ2-5; TRBD2 is a possible D gene (5 bases). The sample in question was peripheral blood, obtained in a trial of Ad26.COV2.S vaccine versus placebo. This sequence originates from a person between 18 and 65 years old who received the Ad26.COV2.S COVID-19 vaccine or a placebo. CDR3 in amino acids: CASSLAGGRDEETQYF. The CDR3 coding sequence is TGTGCCAGCAGCTTAGCCGGCGGACGGGATGAAGAGACCCAGTACTTC.